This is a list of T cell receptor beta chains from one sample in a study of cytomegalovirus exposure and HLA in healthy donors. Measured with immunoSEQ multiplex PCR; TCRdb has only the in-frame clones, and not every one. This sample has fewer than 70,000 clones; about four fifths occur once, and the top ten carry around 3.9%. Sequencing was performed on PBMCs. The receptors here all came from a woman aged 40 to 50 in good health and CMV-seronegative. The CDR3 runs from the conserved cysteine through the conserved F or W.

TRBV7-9 CASSSQAGQGRYGYTF
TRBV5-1 CASSLLPAGGITDTQYF
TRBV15 CATSRGAAEAFF
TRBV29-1 CSTLAGEVGETQYF
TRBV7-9 CASSLGTSGPNYEQYF
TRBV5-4 CASSLQGINEKLFF
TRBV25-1 CASSPGTGGTYEQYF
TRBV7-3 CASSLYGSPGELFF
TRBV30 CAWRAGGDTEAFF
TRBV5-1 CASSSGQGNYEQYF
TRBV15 CATSRDRDIYGYTF
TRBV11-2 CASSFSGRTGEQFF
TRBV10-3 CAISEGTSGISMFF
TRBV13 CASSPRQGVYEQYF
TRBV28 CASSFRGAYEQYF
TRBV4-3 CASSQGGQGMNTEAFF
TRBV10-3 CAISDLGGGLYEQFF
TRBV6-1 CALAAISGNTIYF
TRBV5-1 CASSDTAGAYEQYF
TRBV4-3 CASSQGAGHETQYF
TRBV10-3 CAISGGGLNTEAFF
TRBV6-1 CASSGRTSGRLSSYEQYF
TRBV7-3 CASSATGAGVTDTQYF
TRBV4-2 CASSQEEQVSRGYTF
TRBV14 CASSQDMGQSSYEQYF
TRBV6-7 CASRDRGDTGELFF
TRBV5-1 CASSPTTGSTDTQYF
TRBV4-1 CASSQDGGRVVRETQYF
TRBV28 CASSLWFATATNEKLFF
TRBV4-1 CASSQEIAANEQFF
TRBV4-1 CASSHSRPGVSSPGELFF
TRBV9 CASSVGANNEQFF
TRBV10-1 CASSEGGTRQFF
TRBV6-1 CASRAQGPKNIQYF
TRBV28 CASSLSRAGDGYTF